The present entry profiles one TCR beta chain with its context. Its target is unknown. V lost 2 bases, J lost 0 bases, and 10 bases lay in between. Germline V gene lookup returns CDR1 SEHNR and CDR2 FQNEAQ (reference sequence). The CDR3 consists of 15 residues. Genomic DNA per cell subset filled all wells of several immunoSEQ plates. On sorted subsets, replicate PCRs used 150 to 250 ng DNA, or 25,000 to 35,000 T cell genomes. TCRdb keeps only in-frame clones here, not all; method: immunoSEQ multiplex PCR. The sample consists of 800,000 to 1,200,000 clones, 78% of them appearing once. These data come from a study of shared clonotypes between healthy human individuals. Study-wide findings and caveats: Generally, naive subsets came out with larger estimated richness than memory subsets. The researchers took only blood, and tissue repertoires probably look different.

The chain is built from TRBV7-9 and TRBJ1-1; D call uncertain. Source material: memory CD4+ T cells from PBMCs. Subset specified: CD45RA-negative fraction. The clonotype comes from a man between 18 and 35 years old in good health. Some clones in this sample may be carry-over from other donors' samples. The CDR3 here is CASSLIRLLNTEAFF. The CDR3 region has the DNA TGTGCCAGCAGCTTAATCAGGCTACTGAACACTGAAGCTTTCTTT.